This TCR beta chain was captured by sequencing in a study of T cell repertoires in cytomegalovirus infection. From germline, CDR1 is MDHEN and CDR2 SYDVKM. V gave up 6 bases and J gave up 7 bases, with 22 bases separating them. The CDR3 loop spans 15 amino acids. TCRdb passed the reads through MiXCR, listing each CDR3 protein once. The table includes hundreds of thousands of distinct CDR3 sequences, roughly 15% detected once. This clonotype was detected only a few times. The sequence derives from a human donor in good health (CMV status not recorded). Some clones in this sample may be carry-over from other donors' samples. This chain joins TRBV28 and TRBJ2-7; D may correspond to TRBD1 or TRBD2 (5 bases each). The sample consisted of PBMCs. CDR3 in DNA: TGTGCCAGCAGAACACCGGGACGAAGAGTTGGGGAGCAGTACTTC. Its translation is CASRTPGRRVGEQYF.